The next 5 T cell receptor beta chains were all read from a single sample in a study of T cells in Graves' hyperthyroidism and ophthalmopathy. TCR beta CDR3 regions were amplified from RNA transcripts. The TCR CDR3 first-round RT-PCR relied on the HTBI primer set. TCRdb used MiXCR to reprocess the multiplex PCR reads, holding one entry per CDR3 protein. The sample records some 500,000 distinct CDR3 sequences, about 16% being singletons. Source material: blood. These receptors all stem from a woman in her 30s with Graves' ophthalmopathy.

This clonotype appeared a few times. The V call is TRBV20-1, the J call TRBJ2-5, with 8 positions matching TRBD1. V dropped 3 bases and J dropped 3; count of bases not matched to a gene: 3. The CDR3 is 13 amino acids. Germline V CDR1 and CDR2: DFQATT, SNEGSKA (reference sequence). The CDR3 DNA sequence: TGCAGTGCTAGTGAGACAGGGGAAGAGACCCAGTACTTC. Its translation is CSASETGEETQYF.

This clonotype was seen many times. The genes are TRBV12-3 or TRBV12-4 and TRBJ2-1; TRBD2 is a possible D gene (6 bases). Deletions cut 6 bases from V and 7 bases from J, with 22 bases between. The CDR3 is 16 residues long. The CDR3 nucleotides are TGTGCCAGCAGCCCGGCAGCCGGAGGGTCGGGTAATGAGCAGTTCTTC. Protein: CASSPAAGGSGNEQFF.

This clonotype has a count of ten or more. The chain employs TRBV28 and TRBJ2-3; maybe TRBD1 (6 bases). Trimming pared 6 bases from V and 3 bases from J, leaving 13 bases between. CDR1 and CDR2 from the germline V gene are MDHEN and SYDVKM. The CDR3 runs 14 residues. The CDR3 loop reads CASREQGSTDTQYF. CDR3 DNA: TGTGCCAGCAGGGAACAGGGATCGACAGATACGCAGTATTTT.

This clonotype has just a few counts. This chain's CDR3 is CASSHSGPDTQYF. CDR3 in DNA: TGCGCCAGCAGCCACAGTGGTCCAGATACGCAGTATTTT. The rearrangement joins TRBV4-3 to TRBJ2-3; no clear D. Trimming left V 3 bases short and J 4 bases short, with 8 bases between. The CDR3 length is 13 residues. CDR1 and CDR2 (germline): LGHNA, YSLEER.

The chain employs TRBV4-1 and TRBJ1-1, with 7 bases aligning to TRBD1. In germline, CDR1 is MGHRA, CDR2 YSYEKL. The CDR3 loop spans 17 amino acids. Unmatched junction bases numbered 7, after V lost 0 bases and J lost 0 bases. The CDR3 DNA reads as TGCGCCAGCAGCCAAGATGGGGCAGGGGGGTTGAACACTGAAGCTTTCTTT. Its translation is CASSQDGAGGLNTEAFF.